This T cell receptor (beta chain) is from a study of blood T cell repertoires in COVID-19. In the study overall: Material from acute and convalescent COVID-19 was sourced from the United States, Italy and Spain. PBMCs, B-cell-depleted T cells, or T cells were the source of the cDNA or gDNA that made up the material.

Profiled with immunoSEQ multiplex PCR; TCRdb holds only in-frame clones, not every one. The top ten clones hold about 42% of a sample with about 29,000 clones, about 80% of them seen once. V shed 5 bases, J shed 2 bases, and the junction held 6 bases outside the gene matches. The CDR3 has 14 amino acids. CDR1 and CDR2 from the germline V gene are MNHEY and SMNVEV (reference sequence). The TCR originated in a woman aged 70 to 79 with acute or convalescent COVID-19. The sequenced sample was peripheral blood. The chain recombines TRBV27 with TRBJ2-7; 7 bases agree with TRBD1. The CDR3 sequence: CASSPPGQTYEQYF. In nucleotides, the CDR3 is TGTGCCAGCAGTCCTCCGGGACAGACCTACGAGCAGTACTTC.